Following are 22 T cell receptor beta chains from one sample sequenced in a study of neurological immune-mediated disorders. TCRdb reprocessed the 5' RACE reads via MiXCR and lists one record per CDR3 protein. The table shows under 130,000 distinct CDR3 sequences, with 10% to 11% occurring only once. The time point is: longitudinal time-point 3. Sequenced: PBMCs. The receptors originated from a female donor with HTLV-1-associated myelopathy (HAM/TSP).

The table lists this clonotype with many counts. The chain employs TRBV10-3 and TRBJ2-3; TRBD2 might be the D (5 bases). The germline V and J ends were trimmed by 5 bases and 1 base, with 10 bases remaining between them. The CDR3 length is 14 residues. Germline V gene sequence: CDR1 ENHRY, CDR2 SYGVKD. The DNA for the CDR3 is TGTGCCATCAGTCCAGCGGCGGGCACAGATACGCAGTATTTT. It yields the protein CAISPAAGTDTQYF.

This clonotype occurred many times. The gene calls are TRBV5-1 and TRBJ2-7; possibly TRBD1 for D (6 bases). Germline V lookup: CDR1 SGHRS, CDR2 YFSETQ. The V gene lost 0 bases and the J gene lost 1 base, with 11 bases spanning the gap. The CDR3 runs 15 residues. In DNA, the CDR3 is TGCGCCAGCAGCTTGGTACCAGGGGCGTCCTACGAGCAGTACTTC. Residues: CASSLVPGASYEQYF. Together with reference TRBV5-1 and TRBJ2-7, the CDR3 gives the full variable domain: KAGVTQTPRYLIKTRGQQVTLSCSPISGHRSVSWYQQTPGQGLQFLFEYFSETQRNKGNFPGRFSGRQFSNSRSEMNVSTLELGDSALYLCASSLVPGASYEQYFGPGTRLTVT.

Ten or more counts support this clonotype. The rearrangement links TRBV5-1 to TRBJ1-1; D gene unclear. V lost 0 bases, J lost 0 bases, and 24 bases lay in between. CDR1 and CDR2 (germline): SGHRS, YFSETQ. This CDR3 comprises 20 residues. The CDR3 DNA follows: TGCGCCAGCAGCTTGGCCCGGCTCCGGACGGCTACAACCTTGAACACTGAAGCTTTCTTT. The encoded protein is CASSLARLRTATTLNTEAFF.

This clonotype has at least ten counts. CDR3 amino acids: CASSPLSGGRETQYF. In DNA form, the CDR3 reads TGCGCCAGCAGCCCCCTAAGTGGGGGGCGCGAGACCCAGTACTTC. This sequence joins TRBV4-1 and TRBJ2-5, with D perhaps TRBD1 or TRBD2 (6 bases each). Trimming took 4 bases from V and 5 from J, leaving 17 bases between them. CDR3 length: 15 amino acids. From germline, CDR1 is MGHRA and CDR2 YSYEKL.

Many counts were recorded for this clonotype. CDR3 coding DNA: TGTGCCAGCAGGGTACAGGGGAGGGAGCAGTACTTC. It is translated as CASRVQGREQYF. This chain uses TRBV2 with TRBJ2-7; weak D call: TRBD1 (7 bases). Trimming cost V 6 bases and J 7 bases, with 13 bases left between them. This CDR3 contains 12 residues. Germline V gives CDR1 SNHLY, CDR2 FYNNEI.

This rearrangement joins TRBV6-6 to TRBJ2-7; D remains unclear. CDR3 length: 13 amino acids. Germline V gene data show CDR1 as MNHNY and CDR2 as SVGAGI (reference sequence). The V end was cut by 0 bases, the J end by 5 bases, with 8 bases between. CDR3 coding DNA: TGTGCCAGCAGTTACTCGCCATGGAACGAGCAGTACTTC. Its protein product is CASSYSPWNEQYF.

This clonotype was recorded many times. The chain is built from TRBV5-1 and TRBJ2-7; D possibly matches TRBD1 or TRBD2 (5 bases each). This CDR3 has 14 amino acids. CDR1 and CDR2 (germline): SGHRS, YFSETQ. V shed 4 bases and J shed 0 bases, with 11 bases lying between them. The CDR3 protein is CASSVGTDSYEQYF. CDR3 coding DNA: TGCGCCAGCAGCGTCGGGACGGACTCCTACGAGCAGTACTTC.

This clonotype showed up many times. J is TRBJ2-6 and V is TRBV20-1; no clear D. CDR3 length equals 14 residues. In germline, CDR1 is DFQATT, CDR2 SNEGSKA (reference sequence). Deletions cut 2 bases from V and 0 bases from J, with 5 bases between. The DNA of the CDR3 is TGCAGTGCTAGACGGCTCTCTGGGGCCAACGTCCTGACTTTC. Its protein product is CSARRLSGANVLTF.

This clonotype was detected ten times or more. This chain connects TRBV12-3 or TRBV12-4 to TRBJ2-2; 9 bases align to TRBD1. V gave up 5 bases and J gave up 3 bases; unmatched junction bases: 7. This CDR3 spans 16 amino acids. The CDR3 spells CASSPPGQGDTGELFF. The CDR3, as DNA: TGTGCCAGCAGTCCTCCGGGACAGGGTGACACCGGGGAGCTGTTTTTT.

This clonotype showed up many times. CDR3 sequence: CSARRQFYNEQFF. In DNA form, the CDR3 reads TGCAGTGCTAGACGTCAATTCTACAATGAGCAGTTCTTC. The chain has TRBV20-1 and TRBJ2-1; D gene unclear. The CDR3 has 13 amino acids. CDR1 and CDR2 (germline): DFQATT, SNEGSKA (reference sequence). Trimming removed 2 bases from V and 3 bases from J, with 8 bases in between.

The J gene is TRBJ2-1, the V gene TRBV7-8; D possibly matches TRBD1 or TRBD2 (6 bases each). The CDR3 covers 18 residues. V dropped 5 bases and J dropped 0 bases, with 20 bases sitting between them. CDR1 and CDR2 (germline): SGHVS, FQNEAQ. The CDR3: CASSPTRRDIDSYNEQFF. In nucleotides, the CDR3 is TGTGCCAGCAGCCCGACCCGGAGGGACATAGACTCCTACAATGAGCAGTTCTTC.

This clonotype appeared many times. The chain uses TRBV9 and TRBJ2-2; 8 bases match TRBD1. Germline V lookup: CDR1 SGDLS, CDR2 YYNGEE. CDR3 length equals 15 residues. The V gene end was trimmed by 7 bases and the J gene end by 7 bases; junction bases not matched to a gene: 12. The DNA of the CDR3 is TGTGCCAGCGCAGTCGAACAGGGGGTCCTCGGGGAGCTGTTTTTT. This encodes CASAVEQGVLGELFF. The entire variable domain, with the rest obtained from reference TRBV9 and TRBJ2-2, is as follows: DSGVTQTPKHLITATGQRVTLRCSPRSGDLSVYWYQQSLDQGLQFLIQYYNGEERAKGNILERFSAQQFPDLHSELNLSSLELGDSALYFCASAVEQGVLGELFFGEGSRLTVL.

This clonotype was recorded many times. V and J are TRBV10-3 and TRBJ2-1; TRBD1 agrees at 7 bases. Germline lookup yields CDR1 ENHRY and CDR2 SYGVKD. V dropped 5 bases and J dropped 5; count of bases not matched to a gene: 9. The CDR3 is 15 residues long. Here the CDR3 DNA reads TGTGCCATCAGTCTGACAGGGCCGACCAACAATGAGCAGTTCTTC. Its translation: CAISLTGPTNNEQFF.

This clonotype was recorded many times. This sequence joins TRBV28 and TRBJ2-2, with D maybe TRBD2 (5 bases). The germline V gene has CDR1 MDHEN and CDR2 SYDVKM. V was cut by 7 bases and J by 2 bases, with 11 bases left in between. The CDR3 loop spans 14 amino acids. DNA for the CDR3: TGTGCCAGCACGAGGACGGGAAACACCGGGGAGCTGTTTTTT. Amino acid sequence: CASTRTGNTGELFF.

J is TRBJ2-1 and V is TRBV2, with TRBD2 identical over 9 bases. V shed 4 bases, J shed 4 bases, and the junction held 5 bases outside the gene matches. Germline V gene lookup returns CDR1 SNHLY and CDR2 FYNNEI. The CDR3 has 15 residues. The CDR3 is CASSARGGVYNEQFF. Here the CDR3 DNA reads TGTGCCAGCAGTGCCCGCGGGGGGGTTTACAATGAGCAGTTCTTC.

This clonotype appeared a few times. The CDR3 nucleotides are TGCAGCGTTGAAGAAGCCGGCAGGCAAGAGACCCAGTACTTC. Amino acids: CSVEEAGRQETQYF. V gene TRBV29-1 combines with J gene TRBJ2-5; no clear D gene. V was cut by 0 bases and J by 2 bases, with 10 bases left in between. Germline assignment: CDR1 SQVTM and CDR2 ANQGSEA. The CDR3 runs 14 residues.

This clonotype was seen many times. The chain has TRBV11-2 and TRBJ2-2; the match to TRBD1 covers 9 bases. Germline V gene lookup returns CDR1 SGHAT and CDR2 FQNNGV. Trimming at V came to 4 bases and at J to 6 bases, leaving 6 bases not matched to a gene. The CDR3 is 15 residues long. CDR3 in amino acids: CASSSADRGAGELFF. The CDR3 DNA sequence: TGTGCCAGCAGCTCAGCCGACAGGGGGGCCGGGGAGCTGTTTTTT.

The rearrangement links TRBV9 to TRBJ2-1; TRBD2 might be the D (5 bases). Deletions cut 4 bases from V and 10 bases from J, with 15 bases between. The CDR3 loop spans 13 amino acids. Germline CDR1 is SGDLS and CDR2 is YYNGEE. CDR3 sequence reads: CASSPVGSGEQFF. For the CDR3, the DNA is TGTGCCAGCAGCCCCGTCGGAAGCGGCGAGCAGTTCTTC.

This clonotype was observed many times. The V gene is TRBV5-1, the J gene TRBJ2-3; D unresolved. CDR3 length equals 13 residues. V was trimmed by 4 bases and J by 5 bases, leaving 11 bases between them. CDR1 and CDR2 from the germline V gene are SGHRS and YFSETQ. Here the CDR3 reads CASSPLIQDTQYF. DNA of the CDR3: TGCGCCAGCAGCCCACTGATTCAAGATACGCAGTATTTT.

This sequence joins TRBV19 and TRBJ2-6, with 7 bases lining up with TRBD1. Germline CDR1 and CDR2: LNHDA and SQIVND (reference sequence). The CDR3 is 15 residues long. The V gene end was trimmed by 9 bases and the J gene end by 2 bases; junction bases not matched to a gene: 7. CDR3 DNA sequence: TGTGCCAGCCAGACAGGGTCCCCTGGGGCCAACGTCCTGACTTTC. Residues: CASQTGSPGANVLTF.

This clonotype was detected many times. The chain is built from TRBV5-1 and TRBJ2-3; no clear D gene. The germline V gene has CDR1 SGHRS and CDR2 YFSETQ. The CDR3 has 13 residues. V was cut by 2 bases and J by 9 bases, with 13 bases left in between. CDR3 nucleotide sequence: TGCGCCAGCAGCTTTTCTCTCACCGGGACGCAGTATTTT. This gives the protein CASSFSLTGTQYF.

The sample holds a few counts of this clonotype. This chain joins TRBV7-2 and TRBJ2-2; TRBD2 matches at 10 bases. There are 15 residues in the CDR3. CDR1 is SGHTA, CDR2 FQGNSA, per germline. V lost 5 bases to trimming and J lost 4 bases; unmatched junction nucleotides: 4. The DNA for the CDR3 is TGTGCCAGCAGCCGTAGCGGGGGGCCCACCGGGGAGCTGTTTTTT. As protein: CASSRSGGPTGELFF. The full variable domain, rest sourced from reference TRBV7-2 and TRBJ2-2, is GAGVSQSPSNKVTEKGKDVELRCDPISGHTALYWYRQSLGQGLEFLIYFQGNSAPDKSGLPSDRFSAERTGGSVSTLTIQRTQQEDSAVYLCASSRSGGPTGELFFGEGSRLTVL.